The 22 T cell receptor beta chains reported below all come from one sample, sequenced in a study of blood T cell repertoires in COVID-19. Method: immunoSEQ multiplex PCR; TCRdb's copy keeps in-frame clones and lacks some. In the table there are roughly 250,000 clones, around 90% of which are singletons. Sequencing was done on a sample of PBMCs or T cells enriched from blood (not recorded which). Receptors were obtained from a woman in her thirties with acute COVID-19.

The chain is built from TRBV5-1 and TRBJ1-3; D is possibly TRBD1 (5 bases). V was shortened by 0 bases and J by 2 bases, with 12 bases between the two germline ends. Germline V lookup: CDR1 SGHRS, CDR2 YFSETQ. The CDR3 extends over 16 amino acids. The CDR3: CASSLAGWNAGNTIYF. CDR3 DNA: TGCGCCAGCAGCTTGGCAGGGTGGAATGCTGGAAACACCATATATTTT.

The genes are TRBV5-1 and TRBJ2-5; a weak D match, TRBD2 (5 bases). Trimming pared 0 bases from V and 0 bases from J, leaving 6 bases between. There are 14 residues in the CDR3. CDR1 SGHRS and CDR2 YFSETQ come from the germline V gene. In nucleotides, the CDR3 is TGCGCCAGCAGCTTGGGGACTTACCAAGAGACCCAGTACTTC. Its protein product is CASSLGTYQETQYF.

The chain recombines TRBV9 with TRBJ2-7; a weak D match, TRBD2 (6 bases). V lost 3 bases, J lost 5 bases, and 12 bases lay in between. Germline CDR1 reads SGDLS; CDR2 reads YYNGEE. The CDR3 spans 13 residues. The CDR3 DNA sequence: TGTGCCAGCAGCGGCCCTTCGGGGGACGAGCAGTACTTC. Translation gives CASSGPSGDEQYF.

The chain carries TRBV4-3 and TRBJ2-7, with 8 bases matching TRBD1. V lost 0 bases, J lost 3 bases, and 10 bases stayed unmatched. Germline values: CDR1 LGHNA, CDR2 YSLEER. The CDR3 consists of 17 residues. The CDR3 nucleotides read TGCGCCAGCAGCCAAGATCACTCAGGGACAGGCTACTACGAGCAGTACTTC. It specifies CASSQDHSGTGYYEQYF.

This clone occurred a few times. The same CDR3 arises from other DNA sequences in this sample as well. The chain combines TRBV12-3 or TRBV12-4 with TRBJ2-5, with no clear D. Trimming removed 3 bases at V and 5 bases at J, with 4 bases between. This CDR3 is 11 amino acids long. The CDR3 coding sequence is TGTGCCAGCAGTTTCCGGGAGACCCAGTACTTC. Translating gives CASSFRETQYF.

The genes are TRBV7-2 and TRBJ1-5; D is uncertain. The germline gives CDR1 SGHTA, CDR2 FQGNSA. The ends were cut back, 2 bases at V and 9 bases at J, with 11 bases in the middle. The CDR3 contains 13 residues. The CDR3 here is CASSLPGQRPQHF. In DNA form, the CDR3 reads TGTGCCAGCAGCTTACCGGGTCAGCGGCCCCAGCATTTT.

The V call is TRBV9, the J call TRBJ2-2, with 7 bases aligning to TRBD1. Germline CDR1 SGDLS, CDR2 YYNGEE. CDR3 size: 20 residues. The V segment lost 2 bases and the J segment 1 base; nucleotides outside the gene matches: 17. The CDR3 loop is CASSVSGQFLSFLNTGELFF. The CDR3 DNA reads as TGTGCCAGCAGCGTCTCGGGACAGTTTCTTTCTTTTTTGAACACCGGGGAGCTGTTTTTT.

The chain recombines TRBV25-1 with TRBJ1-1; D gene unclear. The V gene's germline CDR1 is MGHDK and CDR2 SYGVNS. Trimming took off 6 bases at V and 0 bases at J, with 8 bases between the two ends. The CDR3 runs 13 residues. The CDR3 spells CASRLGMNTEAFF. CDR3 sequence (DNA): TGTGCCAGCAGGCTCGGTATGAACACTGAAGCTTTCTTT.

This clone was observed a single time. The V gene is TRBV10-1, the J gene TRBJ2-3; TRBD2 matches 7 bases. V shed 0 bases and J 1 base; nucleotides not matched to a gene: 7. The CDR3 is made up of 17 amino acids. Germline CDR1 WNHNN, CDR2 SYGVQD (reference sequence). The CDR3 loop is CASSESNGGTGTDTQYF. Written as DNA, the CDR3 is TGCGCCAGCAGTGAGTCGAACGGGGGGACGGGCACAGATACGCAGTATTTT.

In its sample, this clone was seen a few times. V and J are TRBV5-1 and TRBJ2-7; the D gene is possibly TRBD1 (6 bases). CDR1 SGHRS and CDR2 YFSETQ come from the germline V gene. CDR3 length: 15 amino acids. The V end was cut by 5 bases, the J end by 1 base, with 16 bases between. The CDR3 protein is CASSLTGTLSYEQYF. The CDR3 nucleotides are TGCGCCAGCAGTTTAACCGGGACACTATCCTACGAGCAGTACTTC.

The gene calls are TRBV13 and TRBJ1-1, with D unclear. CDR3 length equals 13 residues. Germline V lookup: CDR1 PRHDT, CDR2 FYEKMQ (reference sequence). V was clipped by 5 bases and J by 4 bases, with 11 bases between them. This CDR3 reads CASSPPGSTEAFF. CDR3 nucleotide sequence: TGTGCCAGCAGCCCTCCGGGAAGCACTGAAGCTTTCTTT.

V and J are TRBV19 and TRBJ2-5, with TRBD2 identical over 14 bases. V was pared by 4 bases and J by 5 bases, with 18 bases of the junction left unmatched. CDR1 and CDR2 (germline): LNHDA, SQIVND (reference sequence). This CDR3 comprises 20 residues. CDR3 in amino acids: CASSTDSGTSGGALGETQYF. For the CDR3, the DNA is TGTGCCAGTAGTACGGATTCCGGGACTAGCGGGGGTGCTCTGGGGGAGACCCAGTACTTC.

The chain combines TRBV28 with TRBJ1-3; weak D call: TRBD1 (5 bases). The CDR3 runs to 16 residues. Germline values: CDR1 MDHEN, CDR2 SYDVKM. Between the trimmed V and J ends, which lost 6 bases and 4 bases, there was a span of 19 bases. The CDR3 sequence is CASSTPRVFEGNTIYF. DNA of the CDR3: TGTGCCAGCAGCACCCCCAGGGTATTCGAAGGAAACACCATATATTTT.

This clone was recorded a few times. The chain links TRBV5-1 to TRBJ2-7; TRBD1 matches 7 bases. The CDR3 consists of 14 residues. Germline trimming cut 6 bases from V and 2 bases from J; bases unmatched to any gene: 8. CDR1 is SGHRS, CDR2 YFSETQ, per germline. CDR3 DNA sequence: TGCGCCAGCATGTGGCAGGGGGACCCCTACGAGCAGTACTTC. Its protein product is CASMWQGDPYEQYF.

In nucleotides, the CDR3 is TGCAGCGTTGAAGGGGGCCTTTCTCCCTTGAACACTGAAGCTTTCTTT. Protein product: CSVEGGLSPLNTEAFF. This sequence joins TRBV29-1 and TRBJ1-1; the D gene is possibly TRBD1 (5 bases). Trimming cost V 1 base and J 0 bases, with 15 bases left between them. The CDR3 is 16 residues long. From germline, CDR1 is SQVTM and CDR2 ANQGSEA.

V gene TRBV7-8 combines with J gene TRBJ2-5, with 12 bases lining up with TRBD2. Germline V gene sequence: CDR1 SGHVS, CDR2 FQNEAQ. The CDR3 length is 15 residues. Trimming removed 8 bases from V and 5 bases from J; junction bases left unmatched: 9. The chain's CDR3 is CASGLAGGFWETQYF. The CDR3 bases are TGTGCCAGCGGCCTAGCGGGGGGGTTCTGGGAGACCCAGTACTTC.

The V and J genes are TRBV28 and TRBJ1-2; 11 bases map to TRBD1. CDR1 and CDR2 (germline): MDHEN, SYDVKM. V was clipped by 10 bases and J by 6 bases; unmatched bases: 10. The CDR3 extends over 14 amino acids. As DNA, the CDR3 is TGTGCCATCCGGTCCGGACAGGGGGCGGATGGCTACACCTTC. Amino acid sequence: CAIRSGQGADGYTF.

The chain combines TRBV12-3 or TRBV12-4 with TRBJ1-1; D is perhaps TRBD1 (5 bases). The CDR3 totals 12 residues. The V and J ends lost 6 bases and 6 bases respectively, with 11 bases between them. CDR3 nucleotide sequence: TGTGCCAGCAGCCTGGAACAGGCTGAAGCTTTCTTT. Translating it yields CASSLEQAEAFF.

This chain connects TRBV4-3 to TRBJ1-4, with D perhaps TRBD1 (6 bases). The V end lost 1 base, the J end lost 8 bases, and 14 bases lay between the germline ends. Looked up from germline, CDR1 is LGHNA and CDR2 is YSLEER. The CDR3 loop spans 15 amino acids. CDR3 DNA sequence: TGCGCCAGCAGCCAAGGGAACAGGGCAGGAGAAAAACTGTTTTTT. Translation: CASSQGNRAGEKLFF.

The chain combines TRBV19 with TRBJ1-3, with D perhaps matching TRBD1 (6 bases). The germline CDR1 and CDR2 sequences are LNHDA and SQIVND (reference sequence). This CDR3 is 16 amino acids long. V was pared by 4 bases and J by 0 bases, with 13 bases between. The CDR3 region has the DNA TGTGCCAGTAGTAGCGGGGGGCACTTCTCTGGAAACACCATATATTTT. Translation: CASSSGGHFSGNTIYF.

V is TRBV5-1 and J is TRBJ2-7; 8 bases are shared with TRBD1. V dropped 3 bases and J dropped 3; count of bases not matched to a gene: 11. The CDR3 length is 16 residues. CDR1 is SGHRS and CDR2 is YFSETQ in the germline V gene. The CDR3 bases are TGCGCCAGCAGCTATACCGGGACAGGTGGGGACTACGAGCAGTACTTC. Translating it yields CASSYTGTGGDYEQYF.

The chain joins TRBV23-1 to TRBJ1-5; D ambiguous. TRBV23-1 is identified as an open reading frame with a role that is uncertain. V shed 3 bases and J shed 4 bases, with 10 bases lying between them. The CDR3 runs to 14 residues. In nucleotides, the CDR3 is TGCGCCAGCAGTCACAGCGAGGAAAATCAGCCCCAGCATTTT. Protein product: CASSHSEENQPQHF.